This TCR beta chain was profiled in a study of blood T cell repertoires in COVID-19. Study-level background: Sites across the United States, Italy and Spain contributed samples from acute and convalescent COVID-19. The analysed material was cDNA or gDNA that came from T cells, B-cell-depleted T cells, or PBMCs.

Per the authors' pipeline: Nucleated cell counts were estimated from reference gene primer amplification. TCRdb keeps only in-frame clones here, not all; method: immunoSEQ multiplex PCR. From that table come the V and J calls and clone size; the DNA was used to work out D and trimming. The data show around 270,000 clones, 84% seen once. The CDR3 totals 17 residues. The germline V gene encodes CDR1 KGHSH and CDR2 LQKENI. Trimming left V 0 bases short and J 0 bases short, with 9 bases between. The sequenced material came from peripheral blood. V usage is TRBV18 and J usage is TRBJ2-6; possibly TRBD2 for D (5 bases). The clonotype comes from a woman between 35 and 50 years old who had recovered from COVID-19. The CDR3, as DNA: TGTGCCAGCTCACCACCCGGGGTAGGCTCTGGGGCCAACGTCCTGACTTTC. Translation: CASSPPGVGSGANVLTF. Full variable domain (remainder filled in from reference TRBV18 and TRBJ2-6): NAGVMQNPRHLVRRRGQEARLRCSPMKGHSHVYWYRQLPEEGLKFMVYLQKENIIDESGMPKERFSAEFPKEGPSILRIQQVVRGDSAAYFCASSPPGVGSGANVLTFGAGSRLTVL.